The present TCR beta chain was sequenced within a study of T cells after yellow fever vaccination. About the study: Where fractions had low cell numbers, libraries were prepared from them with the SMART-Seq v4 Ultra Low Input RNA kit.

V was clipped by 4 bases and J by 2 bases, with 15 bases between them. The germline gives CDR1 SGHNT, CDR2 YYREEE (reference sequence). The CDR3 consists of 16 residues. Template switching by 5'RACE produced TCR cDNA, adding a universal primer site and UMIs. From the 5' RACE reads, TCRdb called clonotypes with MiXCR, one entry per CDR3 protein. Counted here are 300,000 to 400,000 distinct CDR3 sequences, 8% to 9.5% occurring once; the ten biggest clones make up about 16%. Whole-study results and caveats: Bulk-population clonotypes that are abundant could appear as contaminants in FACS-sorted repertoires. Clones that expanded after primary vaccination mostly reappeared after the booster (just over 95% CD4, about 89% CD8).

There are a few counts of this clonotype. The target antigen is unknown. The receptor comes from a man younger than 30 who received the YFV17D yellow fever vaccine. The chain recombines TRBV5-4 with TRBJ2-2, with D maybe TRBD1 (6 bases). Sequenced here: PBMCs, sampled roughly 45 days after the first yellow fever vaccination. CDR3 loop: CASSHLSQGNTGELFF. CDR3 coding DNA: TGTGCCAGCAGCCATTTGTCACAGGGAAACACCGGGGAGCTGTTTTTT. Using reference TRBV5-4 and TRBJ2-2 for the parts outside the CDR3, the full variable domain is ETGVTQSPTHLIKTRGQQVTLRCSSQSGHNTVSWYQQALGQGPQFIFQYYREEENGRGNFPPRFSGLQFPNYSSELNVNALELDDSALYLCASSHLSQGNTGELFFGEGSRLTVL.